The TCR beta chain under discussion was sequenced for a study of shared clonotypes between healthy human individuals. Study-level information: The cohort had two women and a few men, ages 18 to 49.

Study donors comprised healthy, HIV-negative adults devoid of recent acute infection or vaccination. Genomic DNA of each subset was evenly split across several immunoSEQ plates. Original analysis: Filtering differed, since immunoSEQ gave only junction sequences and no quality scores. Sequencing used immunoSEQ multiplex PCR; TCRdb keeps in-frame clones, though not all of them. Clonal size and the V and J genes are those of that table, whereas D and trimming came from the DNA. The sample has fewer than 1.4 million clones, approximately 78% seen once. CDR3 length: 11 residues. V was clipped by 1 base and J by 6 bases, with 6 bases between them. Germline values: CDR1 GTSNPN, CDR2 SVGIG (reference sequence).

This TCR was sampled from a man between 18 and 35 years old in good health. Some clones in this sample may be carry-over from other donors' samples. The genes are TRBV30 and TRBJ1-2, with D hard to call. Material: memory CD4+ T cells from PBMCs. Sample subset: CD45RA-negative fraction. CDR3 loop: CAWSGGDGYTF. CDR3 DNA sequence: TGTGCCTGGAGTGGCGGGGATGGCTACACCTTC.